The following is a T cell receptor beta chain sequence with its context. The sample originates from a study of blood T cell repertoires in COVID-19. Study summary: The United States, Italy and Spain were the sources of the acute and convalescent COVID-19 samples. T cells, B-cell-depleted T cells, or PBMCs supplied cDNA or gDNA.

The authors' processing: Amplifying reference gene primers gave estimates of nucleated cell counts. The assay was immunoSEQ multiplex PCR, and TCRdb's table has in-frame clones only and misses some. V, J and clone size derive from that table, while D and trimming were established from the DNA sequence. The sample has about 330,000 clones; roughly 90% are singletons. The sequencing sample was made of peripheral blood. The TCR originated in a woman between 45 and 65 years old with active or convalescent COVID-19.

This CDR3 reads CATSIDSNTEAFF. The CDR3, as DNA: TGTGCCACCAGTATAGACAGTAACACTGAAGCTTTCTTT. V gene TRBV24-1 combines with J gene TRBJ1-1; D might be TRBD1 (5 bases). CDR3 length: 13 residues. V lost 6 bases, J lost 2 bases, and 9 bases lay in between. Germline CDR1 is KGHDR and CDR2 is SFDVKD.